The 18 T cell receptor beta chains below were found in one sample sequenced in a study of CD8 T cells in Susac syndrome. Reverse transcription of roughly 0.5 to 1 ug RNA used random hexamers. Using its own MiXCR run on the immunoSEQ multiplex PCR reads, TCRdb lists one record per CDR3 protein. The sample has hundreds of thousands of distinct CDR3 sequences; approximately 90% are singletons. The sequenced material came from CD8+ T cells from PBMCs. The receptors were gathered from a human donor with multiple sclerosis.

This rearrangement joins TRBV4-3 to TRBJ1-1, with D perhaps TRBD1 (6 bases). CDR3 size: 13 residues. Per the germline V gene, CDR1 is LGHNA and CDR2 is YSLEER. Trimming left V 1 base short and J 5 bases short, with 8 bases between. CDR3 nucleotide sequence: TGCGCCAGCAGCCAAGGGGGGCGAACTGAAGCTTTCTTT. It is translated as CASSQGGRTEAFF.

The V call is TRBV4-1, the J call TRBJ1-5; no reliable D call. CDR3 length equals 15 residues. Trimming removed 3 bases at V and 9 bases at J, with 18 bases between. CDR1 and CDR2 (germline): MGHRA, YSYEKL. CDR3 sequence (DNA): TGCGCCAGCAGCCATAACCGACCGGGCCTTGGGCCCCAGCATTTT. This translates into CASSHNRPGLGPQHF.

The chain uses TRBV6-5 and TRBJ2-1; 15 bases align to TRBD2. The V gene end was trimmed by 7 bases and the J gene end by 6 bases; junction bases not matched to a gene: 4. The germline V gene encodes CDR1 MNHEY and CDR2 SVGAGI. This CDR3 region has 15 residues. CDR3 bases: TGTGCCAGCACCGGACTAGCGGGAGGGAGCAATGAGCAGTTCTTC. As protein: CASTGLAGGSNEQFF.

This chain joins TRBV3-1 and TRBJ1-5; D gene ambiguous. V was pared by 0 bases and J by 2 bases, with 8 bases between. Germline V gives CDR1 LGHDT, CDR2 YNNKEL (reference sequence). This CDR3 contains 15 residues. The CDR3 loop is CASSQDRLGNQPQHF. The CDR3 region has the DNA TGTGCCAGCAGCCAAGACAGGTTGGGCAATCAGCCCCAGCATTTT. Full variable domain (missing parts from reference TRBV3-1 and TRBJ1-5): DTAVSQTPKYLVTQMGNDKSIKCEQNLGHDTMYWYKQDSKKFLKIMFSYNNKELIINETVPNRFSPKSPDKAHLNLHINSLELGDSAVYFCASSQDRLGNQPQHFGDGTRLSIL.

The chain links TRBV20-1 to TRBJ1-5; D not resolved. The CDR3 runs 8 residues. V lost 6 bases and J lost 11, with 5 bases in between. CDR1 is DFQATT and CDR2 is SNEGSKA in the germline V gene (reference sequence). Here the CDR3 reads CSAGAQHF. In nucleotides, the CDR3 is TGCAGTGCCGGCGCCCAGCATTTT.

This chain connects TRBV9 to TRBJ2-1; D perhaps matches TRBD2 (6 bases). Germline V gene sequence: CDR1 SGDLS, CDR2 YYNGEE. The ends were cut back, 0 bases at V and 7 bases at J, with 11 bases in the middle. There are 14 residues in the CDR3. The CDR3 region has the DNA TGTGCCAGCAGCGTAGGCGGGGACCCAAATGAGCAGTTCTTC. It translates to CASSVGGDPNEQFF.

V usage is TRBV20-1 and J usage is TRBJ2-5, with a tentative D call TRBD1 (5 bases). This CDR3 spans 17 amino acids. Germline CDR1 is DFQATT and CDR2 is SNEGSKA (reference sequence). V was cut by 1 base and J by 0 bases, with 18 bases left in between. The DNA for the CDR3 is TGCAGTGCTAGAGCCGTAGAACCGGACACGTACCAAGAGACCCAGTACTTC. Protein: CSARAVEPDTYQETQYF.

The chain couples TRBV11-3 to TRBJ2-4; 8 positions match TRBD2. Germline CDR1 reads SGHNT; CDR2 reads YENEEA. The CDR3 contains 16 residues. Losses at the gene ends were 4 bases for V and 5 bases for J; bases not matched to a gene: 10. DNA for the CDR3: TGTGCCAGCAGCTCAGACGGCGGGGGGACCGAAAACATTCAGTACTTC. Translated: CASSSDGGGTENIQYF. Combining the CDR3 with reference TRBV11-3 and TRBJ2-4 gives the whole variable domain EAGVVQSPRYKIIEKKQPVAFWCNPISGHNTLYWYLQNLGQGPELLIRYENEEAVDDSQLPKDRFSAERLKGVDSTLKIQPAELGDSAVYLCASSSDGGGTENIQYFGAGTRLSVL.

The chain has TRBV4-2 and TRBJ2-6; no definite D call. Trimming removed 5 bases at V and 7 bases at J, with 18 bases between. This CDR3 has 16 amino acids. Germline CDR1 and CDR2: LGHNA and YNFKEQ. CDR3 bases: TGTGCCAGCAGCTCGGACGGCGTCTCTCAAGCCAACGTCCTGACTTTC. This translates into CASSSDGVSQANVLTF.

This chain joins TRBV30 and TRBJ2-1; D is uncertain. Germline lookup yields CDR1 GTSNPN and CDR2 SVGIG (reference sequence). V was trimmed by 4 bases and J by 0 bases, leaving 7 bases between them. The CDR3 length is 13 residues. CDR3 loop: CAWNPSSYNEQFF. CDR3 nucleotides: TGTGCCTGGAACCCGAGCTCCTACAATGAGCAGTTCTTC.

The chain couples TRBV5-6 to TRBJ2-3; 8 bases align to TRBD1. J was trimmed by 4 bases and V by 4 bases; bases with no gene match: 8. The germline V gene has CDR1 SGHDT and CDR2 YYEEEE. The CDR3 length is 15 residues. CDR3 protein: CASSQIGQGPDTQYF. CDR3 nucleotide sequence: TGTGCCAGCAGCCAGATCGGACAGGGCCCAGATACGCAGTATTTT.

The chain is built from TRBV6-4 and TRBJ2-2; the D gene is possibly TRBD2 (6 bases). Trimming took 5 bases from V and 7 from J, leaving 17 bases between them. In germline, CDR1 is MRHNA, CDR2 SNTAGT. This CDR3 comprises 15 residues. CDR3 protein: CASSRRATGDGELFF. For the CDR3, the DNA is TGTGCCAGCAGTCGACGGGCTACGGGGGACGGGGAGCTGTTTTTT.

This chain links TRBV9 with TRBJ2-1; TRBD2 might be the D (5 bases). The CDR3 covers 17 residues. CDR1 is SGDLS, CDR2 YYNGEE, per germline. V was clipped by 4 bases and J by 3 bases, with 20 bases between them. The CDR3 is CASSPTRTPRVYNEQFF. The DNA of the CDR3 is TGTGCCAGCAGCCCCACTCGGACTCCGAGGGTCTACAATGAGCAGTTCTTC.

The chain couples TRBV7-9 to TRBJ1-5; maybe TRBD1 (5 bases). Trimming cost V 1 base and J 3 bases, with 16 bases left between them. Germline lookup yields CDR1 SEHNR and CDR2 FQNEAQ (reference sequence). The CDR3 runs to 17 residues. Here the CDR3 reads CASSLVGQGILNQPQHF. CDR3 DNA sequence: TGTGCCAGCAGCTTAGTGGGGCAGGGAATTCTCAATCAGCCCCAGCATTTT.

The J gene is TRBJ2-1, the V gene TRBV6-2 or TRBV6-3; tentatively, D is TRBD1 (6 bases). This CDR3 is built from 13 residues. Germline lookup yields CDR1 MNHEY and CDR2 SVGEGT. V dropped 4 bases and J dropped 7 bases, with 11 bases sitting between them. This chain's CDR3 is CASSSYRVNEQFF. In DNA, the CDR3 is TGTGCCAGCAGTTCCTACAGGGTTAATGAGCAGTTCTTC.

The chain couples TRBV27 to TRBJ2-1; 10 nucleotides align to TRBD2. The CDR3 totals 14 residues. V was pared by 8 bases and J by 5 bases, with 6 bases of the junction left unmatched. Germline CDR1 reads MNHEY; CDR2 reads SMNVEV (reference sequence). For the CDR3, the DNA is TGTGCCAGCGCGCTAGCGGGAGAGGACAATGAGCAGTTCTTC. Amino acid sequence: CASALAGEDNEQFF.

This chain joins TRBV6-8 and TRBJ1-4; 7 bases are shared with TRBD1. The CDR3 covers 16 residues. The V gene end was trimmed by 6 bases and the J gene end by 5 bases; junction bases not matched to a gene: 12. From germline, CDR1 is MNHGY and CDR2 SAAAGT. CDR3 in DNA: TGTGCCAGCAGCCCCCGACCCGGGACAGTAAATGAAAAACTGTTTTTT. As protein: CASSPRPGTVNEKLFF.

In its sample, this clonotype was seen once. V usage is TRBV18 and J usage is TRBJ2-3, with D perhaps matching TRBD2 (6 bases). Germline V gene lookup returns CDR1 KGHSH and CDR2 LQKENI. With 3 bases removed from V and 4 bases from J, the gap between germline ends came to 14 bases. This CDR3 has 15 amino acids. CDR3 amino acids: CASSPTSLTADTQYF. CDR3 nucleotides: TGTGCCAGCTCACCGACTAGTTTGACGGCAGATACGCAGTATTTT.